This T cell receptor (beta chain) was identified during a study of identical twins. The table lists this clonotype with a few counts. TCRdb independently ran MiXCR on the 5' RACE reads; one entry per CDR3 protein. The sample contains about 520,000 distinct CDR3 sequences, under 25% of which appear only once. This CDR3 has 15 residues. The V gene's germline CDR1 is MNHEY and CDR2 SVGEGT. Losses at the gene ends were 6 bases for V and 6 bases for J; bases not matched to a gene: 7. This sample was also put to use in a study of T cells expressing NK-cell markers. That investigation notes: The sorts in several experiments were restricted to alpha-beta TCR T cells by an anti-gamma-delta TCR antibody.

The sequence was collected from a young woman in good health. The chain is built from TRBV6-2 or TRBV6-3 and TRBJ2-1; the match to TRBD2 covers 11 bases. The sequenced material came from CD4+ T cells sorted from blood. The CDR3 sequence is CASRPIGTSGNEQFF. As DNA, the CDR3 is TGTGCCAGCAGGCCAATAGGGACTAGCGGCAATGAGCAGTTCTTC.